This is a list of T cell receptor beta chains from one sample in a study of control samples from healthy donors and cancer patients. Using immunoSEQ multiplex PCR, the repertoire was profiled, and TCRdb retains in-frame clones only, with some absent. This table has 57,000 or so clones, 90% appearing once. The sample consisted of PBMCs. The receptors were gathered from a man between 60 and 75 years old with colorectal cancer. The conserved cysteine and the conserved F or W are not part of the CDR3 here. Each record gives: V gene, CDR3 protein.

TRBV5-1,ASSLGGPGANVLT
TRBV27,ASSLKGGGRVTNTEAF
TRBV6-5,ASSRTANNQPQH
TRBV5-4,ASSQLESSSTDTQY
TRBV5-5,ASTLGTGVGTEAF
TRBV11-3,ASSSTGGGETQY
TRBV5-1,ASRGTDNTEAF
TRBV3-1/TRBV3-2,ASSQTGGAVGQPQH
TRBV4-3,ASSTRTGGVEGYT
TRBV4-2,ASSQDSSGGARNEQF
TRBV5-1,ASSPQGQKETQY
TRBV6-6,ASSYGTGTYGYT
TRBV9,ASSVGRGQGTWRGEFETIY
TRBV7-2,ASSLGDTTDTQY
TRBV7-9,ASSRDRVGYEQY
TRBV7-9,ASSSPSYHTGELF
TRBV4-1,ASSQVDSSGANVLT
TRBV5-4,ASSLALGDYEQY
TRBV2,ASEQGNRFSSYEQY
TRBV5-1,ASSLTSASSYEQY
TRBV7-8,ASSLKGPNYEQY
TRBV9,ASSVTGHLQETQY
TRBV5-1,ASSELSNQPQH
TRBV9,ASSPPSLDEQY
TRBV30,AWSGGVGVSNQPQH
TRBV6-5,ASQEGQSYYGYT
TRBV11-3,ASRQRGADNEQF
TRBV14,ASSTRTSGGLSTDTQY
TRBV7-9,ASSTGQLLGDEQF
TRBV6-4,ASSDFAGVGQPQH
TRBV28,ASSLQLNQPQH
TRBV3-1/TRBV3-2,ASSGAGAKTYNSPLH
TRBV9,ASSVDPSGAYEQY
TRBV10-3,AISEGAQNEKLF
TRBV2,ASSIGTSSSPLH
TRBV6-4,ASSDSETGYEQY
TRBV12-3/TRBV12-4,ASTIEGVETQY
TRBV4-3,ASRLAGTDTQY
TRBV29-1,SVARGSAETQY
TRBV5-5,ASSLSTETQY
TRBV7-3,ASSLDVGELF
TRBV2,ASRAKGQLNTDTQY
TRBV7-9,ASSLGGQNYGYT
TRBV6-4,ATCNRDFLEEQY
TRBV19,ASRGRGDSYEQY
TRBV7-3,ASSPNTGAGELF
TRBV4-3,ARSQDGGGPGNTIY
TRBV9,ASSVGMVAGAETQY
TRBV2,ASSEWVVEGGYT
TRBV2,ASSADRGQGAQY
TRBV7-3,ASSLDPGSETQY
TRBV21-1,AGPGASGGIIAKNIQY